A selection of T cell receptor beta chains follows, all from one sample in a study of T cell responses to AZD1222 COVID-19 vaccine. Produced via immunoSEQ multiplex PCR; TCRdb's table is partial and in-frame only. The sample consists of about 56,000 clones, 80% to 90% of them appearing once. Sequencing used peripheral blood, obtained on day 0 of AZD1222 vaccination. All receptors come from an adult in good health. The conserved cysteine and the conserved F or W are not part of the CDR3 here. The order of the fields is J gene, D gene, CDR3 length, V gene, CDR3 protein. D genes are given only for firm matches.

>TRBJ1-5|NA|18|TRBV6-2/TRBV6-3
ASSYSTGHGKGYSNQPQH
>TRBJ2-7|NA|11|TRBV6-5
ASSYPNSLEQY
>TRBJ1-6|TRBD1|14|TRBV9
ASSPRDRVSYGPLH
>TRBJ1-2|NA|11|TRBV28
ASRLGGIGGYT
>TRBJ2-1|NA|10|TRBV19
ASSMIPSEQF
>TRBJ1-1|NA|11|TRBV7-2
ASSPVRGTEAF
>TRBJ1-3|NA|14|TRBV7-2
ASSLGPVSGGNTIY
>TRBJ2-7|TRBD2|11|TRBV2
ASSGLLAREQY
>TRBJ2-1|TRBD1|13|TRBV18
ASSQTDRASAEQF
>TRBJ2-7|NA|14|TRBV7-2
ASSRHGGGQRYEQY
>TRBJ1-5|NA|13|TRBV7-2
ASSLVGASNQPQH
>TRBJ2-1|NA|13|TRBV28
ASLVPGGSYNEQF
>TRBJ2-3|NA|11|TRBV5-5
ASSSLDTDTQY
>TRBJ1-5|TRBD1|11|TRBV11-2
ASSVGTAQPQH
>TRBJ2-3|TRBD2|14|TRBV18
ASSPFRRGVRDTQY
>TRBJ1-4|NA|14|TRBV28
ASSLWETESNEKLF
>TRBJ2-2|TRBD1|14|TRBV7-7
ASSPGTGEGTGELF
>TRBJ1-5|NA|12|TRBV25-1
ASSETGRNQPQH
>TRBJ2-7|NA|14|TRBV6-2/TRBV6-3
ASSYSKGGRVYEQY
>TRBJ2-2|TRBD1|13|TRBV19
ASSLGRQGSGELF
>TRBJ1-1|TRBD1|13|TRBV19
ASSIRQGAIAEAF
>TRBJ1-2|TRBD1|14|TRBV19
ASSIGGGSTNYGYT
>TRBJ2-3|NA|13|TRBV6-4
ASSDGAASTDTQY
>TRBJ2-1|NA|15|TRBV9
ASSVSGGRGSYNEQF
>TRBJ1-4|NA|12|TRBV5-6
ASSAIATNEKLF
>TRBJ2-1|NA|13|TRBV9
ASSVVTSVRNEQF
>TRBJ2-7|TRBD2|11|TRBV28
ASSSGEVGEQY
>TRBJ1-1|NA|13|TRBV5-8
ASSPLRGGSTEAF
>TRBJ1-2|TRBD1|15|TRBV28
ASSFRPGQSINYGYT
>TRBJ2-3|TRBD2|12|TRBV5-1
ASSGLANSDTQY
>TRBJ2-4|TRBD1|12|TRBV28
ASHRQGVRNIQY
>TRBJ1-1|NA|13|TRBV24-1
ATSDPRGGGTEAF
>TRBJ1-1|NA|12|TRBV5-1
ASSSQISGGEAF
>TRBJ2-7|NA|11|TRBV19
ASDRSGTYEQY
>TRBJ1-5|TRBD1|16|TRBV4-1
ASSQDRFSGQANQPQH
>TRBJ1-1|NA|13|TRBV27
ASSFRTVGNTEAF
>TRBJ1-4|NA|14|TRBV4-2
ASSPRKTATNEKLF
>TRBJ2-3|NA|13|TRBV14
ASSPTGGLTDTQY
>TRBJ1-1|NA|13|TRBV9
ASSARQDTNTEAF
>TRBJ2-2|TRBD1|12|TRBV5-1
ASSLSGGIGELF
>TRBJ2-7|TRBD1|11|TRBV12-3/TRBV12-4
ACSGQGFYEQY
>TRBJ2-7|NA|12|TRBV7-2
ASSFQVRDYEQY
>TRBJ1-1|NA|11|TRBV12-3/TRBV12-4
ASSLGGGTEAF
>TRBJ1-2|TRBD1|12|TRBV19
ASSKGTGSYGYT
>TRBJ1-4|NA|8|TRBV29-1
SVVAEKLF
>TRBJ1-6|NA|10|TRBV2
ASSVGNSPLH
>TRBJ2-2|NA|14|TRBV24-1
ATSDFGEPNTGELF
>TRBJ2-1|TRBD1|14|TRBV24-1
ATSDPRQGGSNEQF
>TRBJ2-3|TRBD2|13|TRBV7-2
ASSLLAGGGDTQY
>TRBJ1-6|NA|10|TRBV6-5
ASAGDGSPLH
>TRBJ1-4|NA|14|TRBV7-9
ASSVDNHGANEKLF
>TRBJ2-3|TRBD2|17|TRBV7-2
ASSLAVLAGGPGTDTQY
>TRBJ2-5|TRBD1|11|TRBV10-3
AINQGGGETQY
>TRBJ2-3|TRBD1|12|TRBV6-5
ASSRDRSTDTQY
>TRBJ1-5|NA|11|TRBV27
ASSLVEGQPQH